The source of this T cell receptor (beta chain) is a study of beta chain features in type 1 diabetes. Study-level findings and limits: Whatever favoring of shorter templates PCR might show would apply equally to patients and controls.

Markers CD45RO/CCR7/CD25/CD127/CD95/CD27 served to sort CD4+ naive, central memory, regulatory and stem cell-like memory cells. As to this clone: Its antigen is as yet unknown.

V was pared by 0 bases and J by 5 bases, with 6 bases of the junction left unmatched. Germline CDR1 and CDR2: SGHRS and YFSETQ. The CDR3 runs to 16 residues. As every portion of the isolated RNA was reverse transcribed, the sequencing read expressed TCRB transcripts. The assay was immunoSEQ multiplex PCR, and TCRdb's table has in-frame clones only and misses some. Of around 160,000 clones listed, 40% to 55% were seen once; the top ten hold under 0.45%. Specimen: Tregs from blood. This sequence originates from a man between 18 and 29 years old in good health. The V gene is TRBV5-1, the J gene TRBJ2-4, with 9 bases identical to TRBD2. The CDR3 reads CASSLVASGMQNIQYF. CDR3 coding DNA: TGCGCCAGCAGCTTGGTGGCTAGCGGGATGCAAAACATTCAGTACTTC.